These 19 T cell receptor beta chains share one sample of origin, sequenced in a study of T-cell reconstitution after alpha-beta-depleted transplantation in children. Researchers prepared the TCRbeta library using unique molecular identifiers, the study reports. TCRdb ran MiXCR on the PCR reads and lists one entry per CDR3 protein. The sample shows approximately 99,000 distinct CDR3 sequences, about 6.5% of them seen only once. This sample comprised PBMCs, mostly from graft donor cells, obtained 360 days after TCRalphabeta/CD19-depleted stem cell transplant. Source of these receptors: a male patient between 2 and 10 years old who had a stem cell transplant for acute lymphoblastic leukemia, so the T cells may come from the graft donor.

The CDR3 coding sequence is TGCAGCGTTGGAAATCAGGGGACCCTTAAGGATAGCAATCAGCCCCAGCATTTT. This gives the protein CSVGNQGTLKDSNQPQHF. The chain combines TRBV29-1 with TRBJ1-5, with a possible D match to TRBD1 (6 bases). Germline V gene sequence: CDR1 SQVTM, CDR2 ANQGSEA. CDR3 length: 18 amino acids. The ends were cut back, 4 bases at V and 0 bases at J, with 22 bases in the middle. Looking up the rest from reference TRBV29-1 and TRBJ1-5 gives the full variable domain: SAVISQKPSRDICQRGTSLTIQCQVDSQVTMMFWYRQQPGQSLTLIATANQGSEATYESGFVIDKFPISRPNLTFSTLTVSNMSPEDSSIYLCSVGNQGTLKDSNQPQHFGDGTRLSIL.

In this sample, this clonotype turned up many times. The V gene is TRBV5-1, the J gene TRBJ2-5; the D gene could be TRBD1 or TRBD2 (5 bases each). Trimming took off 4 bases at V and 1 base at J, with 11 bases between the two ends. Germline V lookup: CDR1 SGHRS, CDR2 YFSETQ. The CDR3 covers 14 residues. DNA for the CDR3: TGCGCCAGCAGCCCGGACGGGACCCAAGAGACCCAGTACTTC. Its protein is CASSPDGTQETQYF.

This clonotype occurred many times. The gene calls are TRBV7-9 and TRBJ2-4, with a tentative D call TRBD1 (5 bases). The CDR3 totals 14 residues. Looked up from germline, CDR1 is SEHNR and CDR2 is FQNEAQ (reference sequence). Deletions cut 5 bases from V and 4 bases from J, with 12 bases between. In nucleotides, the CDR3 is TGTGCCAGCAGCACGGACATCCCAAAAAACATTCAGTACTTC. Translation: CASSTDIPKNIQYF.

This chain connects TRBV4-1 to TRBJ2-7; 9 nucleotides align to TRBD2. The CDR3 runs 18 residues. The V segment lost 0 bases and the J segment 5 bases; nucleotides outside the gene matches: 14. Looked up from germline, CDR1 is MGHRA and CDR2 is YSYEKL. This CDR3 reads CASSQDTMAGGPVDEQYF. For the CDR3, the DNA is TGCGCCAGCAGCCAAGATACTATGGCGGGGGGGCCGGTGGACGAGCAGTACTTC.

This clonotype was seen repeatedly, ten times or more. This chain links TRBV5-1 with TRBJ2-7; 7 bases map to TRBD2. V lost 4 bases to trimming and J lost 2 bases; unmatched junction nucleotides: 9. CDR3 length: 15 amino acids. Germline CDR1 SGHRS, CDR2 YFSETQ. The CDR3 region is CASSPGGVLTYEQYF. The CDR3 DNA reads TGCGCCAGCAGCCCGGGGGGAGTTCTGACCTACGAGCAGTACTTC.

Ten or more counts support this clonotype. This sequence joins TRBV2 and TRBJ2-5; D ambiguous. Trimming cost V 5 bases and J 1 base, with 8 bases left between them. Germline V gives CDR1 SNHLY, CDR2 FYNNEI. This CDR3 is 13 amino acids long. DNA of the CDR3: TGTGCCAGCAGTTCACACCGCCAAGAGACCCAGTACTTC. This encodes CASSSHRQETQYF.

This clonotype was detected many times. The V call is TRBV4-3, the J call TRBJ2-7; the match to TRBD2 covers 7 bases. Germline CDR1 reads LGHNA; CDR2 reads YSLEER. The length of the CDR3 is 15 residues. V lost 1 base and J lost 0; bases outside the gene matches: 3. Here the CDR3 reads CASSQGAGASYEQYF. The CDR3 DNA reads TGCGCCAGCAGCCAAGGCGCGGGAGCCTCCTACGAGCAGTACTTC.

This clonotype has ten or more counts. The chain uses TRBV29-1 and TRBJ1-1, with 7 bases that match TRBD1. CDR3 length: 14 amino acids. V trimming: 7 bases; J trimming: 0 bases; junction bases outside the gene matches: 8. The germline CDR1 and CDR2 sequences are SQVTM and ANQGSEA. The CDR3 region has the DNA TGCAGCGGCCAGGGGGGACCGATGAACACTGAAGCTTTCTTT. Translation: CSGQGGPMNTEAFF.

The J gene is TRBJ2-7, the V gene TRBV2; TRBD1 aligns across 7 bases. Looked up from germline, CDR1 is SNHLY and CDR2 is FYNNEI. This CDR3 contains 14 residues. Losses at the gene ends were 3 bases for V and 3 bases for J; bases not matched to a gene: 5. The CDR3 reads CASSEGQSIYEQYF. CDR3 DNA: TGTGCCAGCAGTGAGGGACAGAGTATCTACGAGCAGTACTTC.

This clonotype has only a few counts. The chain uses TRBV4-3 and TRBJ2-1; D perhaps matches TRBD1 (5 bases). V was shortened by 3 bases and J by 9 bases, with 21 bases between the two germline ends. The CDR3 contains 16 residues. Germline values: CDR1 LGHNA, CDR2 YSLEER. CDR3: CASSQEPPLGPVEQFF. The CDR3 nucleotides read TGCGCCAGCAGCCAGGAGCCCCCTCTGGGGCCAGTTGAGCAGTTCTTC.

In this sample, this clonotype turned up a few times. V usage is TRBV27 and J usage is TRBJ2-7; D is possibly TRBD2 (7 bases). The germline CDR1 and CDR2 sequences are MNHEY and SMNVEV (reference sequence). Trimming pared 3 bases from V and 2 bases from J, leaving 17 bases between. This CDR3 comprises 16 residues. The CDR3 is CASSFVPGEGAYEQYF. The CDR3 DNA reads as TGTGCCAGCAGTTTTGTCCCAGGGGAGGGGGCCTACGAGCAGTACTTC.

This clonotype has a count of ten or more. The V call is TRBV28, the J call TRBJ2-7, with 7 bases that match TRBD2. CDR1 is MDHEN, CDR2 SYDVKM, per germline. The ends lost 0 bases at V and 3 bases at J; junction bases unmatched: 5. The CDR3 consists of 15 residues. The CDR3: CASSLWVSGHYEQYF. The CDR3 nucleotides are TGTGCCAGCAGTTTATGGGTTAGCGGGCACTACGAGCAGTACTTC.

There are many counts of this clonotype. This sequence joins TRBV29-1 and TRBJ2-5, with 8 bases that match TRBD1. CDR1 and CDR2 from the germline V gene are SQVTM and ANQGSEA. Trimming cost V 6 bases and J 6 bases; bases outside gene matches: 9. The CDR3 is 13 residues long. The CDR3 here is CSVRSGQGKTQYF. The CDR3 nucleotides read TGCAGCGTCCGCTCCGGACAGGGAAAGACCCAGTACTTC.

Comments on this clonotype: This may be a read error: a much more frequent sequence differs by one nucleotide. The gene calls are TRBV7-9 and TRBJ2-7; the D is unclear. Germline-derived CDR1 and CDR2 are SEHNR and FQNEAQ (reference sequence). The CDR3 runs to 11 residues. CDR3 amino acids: CAIGSPYDQYF. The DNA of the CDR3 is TGTGCCATCGGAAGTCCCTACGACCAGTACTTC.

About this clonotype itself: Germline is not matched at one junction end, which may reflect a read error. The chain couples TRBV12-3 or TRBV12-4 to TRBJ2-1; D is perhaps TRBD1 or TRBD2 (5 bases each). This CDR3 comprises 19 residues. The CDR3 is CACRVMPNDKGSSYNEQFF. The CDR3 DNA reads TGTGCCTGCAGGGTAATGCCGAACGATAAAGGGAGCTCCTACAATGAGCAGTTCTTC.

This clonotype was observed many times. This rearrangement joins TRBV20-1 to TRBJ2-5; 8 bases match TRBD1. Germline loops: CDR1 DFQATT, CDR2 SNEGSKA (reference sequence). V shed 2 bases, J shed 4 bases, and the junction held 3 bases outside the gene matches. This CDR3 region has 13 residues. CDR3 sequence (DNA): TGCAGTGCTAGACAGGGGGCGGGAGAGACCCAGTACTTC. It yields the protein CSARQGAGETQYF.

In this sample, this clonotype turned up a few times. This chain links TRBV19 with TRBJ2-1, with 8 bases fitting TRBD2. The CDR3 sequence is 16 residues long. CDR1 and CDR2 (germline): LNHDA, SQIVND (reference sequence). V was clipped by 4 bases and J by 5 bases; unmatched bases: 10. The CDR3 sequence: CASSNPGTRPHNEQFF. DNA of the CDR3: TGTGCCAGTAGTAACCCAGGGACTAGACCTCACAATGAGCAGTTCTTC.

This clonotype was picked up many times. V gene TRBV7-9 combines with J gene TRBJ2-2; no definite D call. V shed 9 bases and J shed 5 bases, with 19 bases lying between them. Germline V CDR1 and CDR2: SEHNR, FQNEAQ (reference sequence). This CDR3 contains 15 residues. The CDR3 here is CARDSRLEYTGELFF. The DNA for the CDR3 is TGTGCCAGGGATTCAAGACTGGAATATACCGGGGAGCTGTTTTTT.

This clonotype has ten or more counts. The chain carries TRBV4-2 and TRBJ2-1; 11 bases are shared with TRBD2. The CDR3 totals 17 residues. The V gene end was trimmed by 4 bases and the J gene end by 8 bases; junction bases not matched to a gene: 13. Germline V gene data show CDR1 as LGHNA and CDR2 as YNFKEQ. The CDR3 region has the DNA TGTGCCAGCAGCCGACAAGCTGAGACTAGCGGGAACTATGAGCAGTTCTTC. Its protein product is CASSRQAETSGNYEQFF.